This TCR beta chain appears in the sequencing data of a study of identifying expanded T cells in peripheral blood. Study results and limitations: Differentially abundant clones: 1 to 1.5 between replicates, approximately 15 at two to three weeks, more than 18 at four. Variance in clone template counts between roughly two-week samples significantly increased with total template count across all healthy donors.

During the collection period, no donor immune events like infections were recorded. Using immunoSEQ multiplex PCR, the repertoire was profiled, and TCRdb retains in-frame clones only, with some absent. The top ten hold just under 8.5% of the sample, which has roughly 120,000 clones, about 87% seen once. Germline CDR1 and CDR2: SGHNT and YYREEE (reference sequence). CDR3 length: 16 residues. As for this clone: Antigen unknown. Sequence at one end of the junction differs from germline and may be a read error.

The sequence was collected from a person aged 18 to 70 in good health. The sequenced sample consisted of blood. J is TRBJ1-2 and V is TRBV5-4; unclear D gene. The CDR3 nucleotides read TGTGCCAGCAGGTTGGACTCGGGCAGGTCAAACTATGGCTACACCTTC. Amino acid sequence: CASRLDSGRSNYGYTF.